This is a list of T cell receptor beta chains from one sample in a study of cytomegalovirus exposure and HLA in healthy donors. Some clones are missing from TCRdb's copy, which holds only in-frame ones; the method was immunoSEQ multiplex PCR. The repertoire has about 140,000 clones, about 70% of them found once; the top ten carry 2.4%. The specimen sequenced was PBMCs. These receptors were taken from a woman aged 40 to 55 in good health and CMV-seronegative. CDR3s include the opening cysteine and the closing phenylalanine or tryptophan. The D gene is left open where the match is weak. Clone size appears in some rows only: once, few, many, or a class for an expanded clone.

abundance	v_gene	d_gene	j_gene	CDR3nt	CDR3aa
few	TRBV27	TRBD2	TRBJ2-1	TGTGCCAGCATTAGCGGGGGGGCCAGGAATGAGCAGTTCTTC	CASISGGARNEQFF
-	TRBV6-5	TRBD1	TRBJ1-1	TGTGCCAGCACCCGACAGGGGGGAGTCACCACTGAAGCTTTCTTT	CASTRQGGVTTEAFF
-	TRBV7-3	-	TRBJ1-1	TGTGCCAGCAGCTCCCTAGGGGACACTGAAGCTTTCTTT	CASSSLGDTEAFF
few	TRBV7-8	TRBD1	TRBJ2-7	TGTGCCAGCAGCCCGGACAGGGGAGGTTACGAGCAGTACTTC	CASSPDRGGYEQYF
-	TRBV6-1	-	TRBJ1-2	TGTGCCAGCAGTGATCCGGACACCCCCGGGGGCTATGGCTACACCTTC	CASSDPDTPGGYGYTF
-	TRBV7-6	-	TRBJ1-5	TGTGCCAGCAGCTTAGGAGGTTTCTATCAGCCCCAGCATTTT	CASSLGGFYQPQHF
-	TRBV9	TRBD2	TRBJ2-5	TGTGCCAGCAGCGTAGGGTCTAGCGGGGGGGCACGCCAAGAGACCCAGTACTTC	CASSVGSSGGARQETQYF
few	TRBV4-2	-	TRBJ2-1	TGTGCCAGCAGCCAAGAACTTTACAATGAGCAGTTCTTC	CASSQELYNEQFF
few	TRBV5-1	TRBD1	TRBJ2-1	TGCGCCAGCAGCGGACAGGGGGCCCTTAAATGGTTTTCCTACAATGAGCAGTTCTTC	CASSGQGALKWFSYNEQFF
-	TRBV19	-	TRBJ1-1	TGTGCCAGTAGTAATGGAGGAGACACTGAAGCTTTCTTT	CASSNGGDTEAFF
-	TRBV6-4	TRBD1	TRBJ2-7	TGTGCCAGCACCGACAGGGCGGGCTCCTACGAGCAGTACTTC	CASTDRAGSYEQYF
-	TRBV6-5	TRBD2	TRBJ2-7	TGTGCCAGCAGTTTAACCGGGACTAGCCCATACGAGCAGTACTTC	CASSLTGTSPYEQYF
-	TRBV7-6	TRBD1	TRBJ1-4	TGTGCCAGCAGCTTATATCGGACAGGGGAAAAACTGTTTTTT	CASSLYRTGEKLFF
-	TRBV9	TRBD2	TRBJ2-3	TGTGCCAGCAGCGAATCTAGCGGGGGGGCTCTCACAGATACGCAGTATTTT	CASSESSGGALTDTQYF
-	TRBV5-5	-	TRBJ1-1	TGTGCCAGCAGCTCATTCCGCGGGAACACTGAAGCTTTCTTT	CASSSFRGNTEAFF
-	TRBV20-1	TRBD1	TRBJ2-1	TGCAGTGTTGGGACAGGCAATGAGCAGTTCTTC	CSVGTGNEQFF
-	TRBV4-1	TRBD2	TRBJ2-5	TGCGCCAGCAGCATCAGCGGGGACCTGGCCCAGTACTTC	CASSISGDLAQYF
few	TRBV5-8	-	TRBJ1-5	TGTGCCAGCAGCTTGTCAGGAAGGGGTCGTGGCAATCAGCCCCAGCATTTT	CASSLSGRGRGNQPQHF
-	TRBV7-8	-	TRBJ1-1	TGTGCCAGCAGCACGGACAGAGGGACTGAAGCTTTCTTT	CASSTDRGTEAFF
-	TRBV27	TRBD1	TRBJ2-3	TGTGCCAGCAGCTCCGGGACAGGGGCACCAGATACGCAGTATTTT	CASSSGTGAPDTQYF
many	TRBV5-1	TRBD1	TRBJ2-7	TGCGCCAGCAGCTTCGACAGGGCTTACGAGCAGTACTTC	CASSFDRAYEQYF
-	TRBV11-1	-	TRBJ2-7	TGTGCCAGCAACCGAGACGGGTCCTACGAGCAGTACTTC	CASNRDGSYEQYF
-	TRBV7-2	-	TRBJ2-5	TGTGCCAGCAGCTTAGTTTTGGGCAGCCAAGAGACCCAGTACTTC	CASSLVLGSQETQYF
few	TRBV28	-	TRBJ1-1	TGTGCCAGCAGTTTCTTCGGACGGGCGGCGGGTACTGAAGCTTTCTTT	CASSFFGRAAGTEAFF
few	TRBV23-1	-	TRBJ2-2	TGCGCCAGCAGTCAATTAGGGAGTGGAGGGCCCGGGGAGCTGTTTTTT	CASSQLGSGGPGELFF
-	TRBV19	TRBD1	TRBJ2-2	TGTGCCAGTTTGTTTGACAGGGTCGGAGGCGGGGAGCTGTTTTTT	CASLFDRVGGGELFF
-	TRBV7-9	-	TRBJ1-4	TGTGCCAGCAGCCCCCGTCAGTCAACTAATGAAAAACTGTTTTTT	CASSPRQSTNEKLFF
once	TRBV2	-	TRBJ1-2	TGTGCCAGCAGAGGCGCGAGGACTAACTATGGCTACACCTTC	CASRGARTNYGYTF
few	TRBV2	TRBD1	TRBJ2-2	TGTGCCAGCAGGAGGGGACAGGGGATCACCGGGGAGCTGTTTTTT	CASRRGQGITGELFF
-	TRBV7-9	-	TRBJ2-5	TGTGCCAGCAGCGAAAGGACGAGGGGGCAAGAGACCCAGTACTTC	CASSERTRGQETQYF
-	TRBV19	-	TRBJ2-4	TGTGCCAGTAGTTCAGGCTCACTATACAGGGAAAGTATGGACATTCAGTACTTC	CASSSGSLYRESMDIQYF
-	TRBV19	-	TRBJ1-6	TGTGCCAGTAGTCTTGGGACAAATTCACCCCTCCACTTT	CASSLGTNSPLHF
-	TRBV30	-	TRBJ1-2	TGTGCCTGGAGTGGACAGGAGACCTATGGCTACACCTTC	CAWSGQETYGYTF
-	TRBV5-6	-	TRBJ2-7	TGTGCCAGCAGCTTGGGCGGCCGCGGGGAGCAGTACTTC	CASSLGGRGEQYF
-	TRBV9	-	TRBJ1-2	TGTGCCAGCAGCGTACGGCTTGGGGGCAGCTATGGCTACACCTTC	CASSVRLGGSYGYTF
-	TRBV2	TRBD1	TRBJ1-2	TGTGCCAGCAGTGGAGAGGGGGCTGGCTACACCTTC	CASSGEGAGYTF
-	TRBV7-3	-	TRBJ1-6	TGTGCCAGCAGTCAGGGCCCGAATTCACCCCTCCACTTT	CASSQGPNSPLHF
-	TRBV28	-	TRBJ2-5	TGTGCCAGCAGGCCTGGTGGCAGGGGCGTCGAGACCCAGTACTTC	CASRPGGRGVETQYF
few	TRBV11-2	-	TRBJ2-3	TGTGCCAGCAGGAGGGCGGCCACAGATACGCAGTATTTT	CASRRAATDTQYF
-	TRBV2	-	TRBJ1-2	TGTGCCAGCACTATAAGGACAGTTGGGAACTATGGCTACACCTTC	CASTIRTVGNYGYTF
-	TRBV6-5	-	TRBJ1-4	TGTGCCAGCAGTTACCGCGGGGCAACTAATGAAAAACTGTTTTTT	CASSYRGATNEKLFF
-	TRBV28	-	TRBJ1-5	TGTGCCAGCCAGGGTTTGGGGCAGCCCCAGCATTTT	CASQGLGQPQHF
-	TRBV9	TRBD1	TRBJ1-2	TGTGCCAGCAGCCGACAGGGGGCTCCTAACTATGGCTACACCTTC	CASSRQGAPNYGYTF
-	TRBV6-5	-	TRBJ2-5	TGTGCCAGCAGTTCCAACAGGTGGGGAGAGACCCAGTACTTC	CASSSNRWGETQYF
-	TRBV30	TRBD2	TRBJ2-1	TGTGCCTGGAGTGTACCTGGGGGACTAGATGCGAATGAGCAGTTCTTC	CAWSVPGGLDANEQFF